The clone carrying this T cell receptor (beta chain) was counted a few times. Its antigen remains unidentified. The sample comes from a study of T-cell reconstitution after alpha-beta-depleted transplantation in children. Findings and limits, study-wide: There were reportedly several hundred expanded graft clones from which alpha-beta T cells came about two months after transplant. T-cell counts and diversity at one year following transplant were attributed mainly to newly produced T cells. Recipient T cells and thymic progenitors that survived were the source of the high TCRbeta diversity seen at day 60 in some patients.

The CDR3 runs 16 residues. Germline V gene sequence: CDR1 DFQATT, CDR2 SNEGSKA (reference sequence). J lost 5 bases, V lost 2 bases, and 10 bases had no gene match. Unique molecular identifiers were used in preparing the TCRbeta library. TCRdb called the PCR reads again in MiXCR, with one record for every CDR3 protein. The sample records 130,000 to 150,000 distinct CDR3 sequences, 8% to 10% being singletons. The receptor's source is a female patient aged 2-9 years who had a stem cell transplant for congenital amegakaryocytic thrombocytopenia, so the T cells may come from the graft donor. The starting material was PBMCs, mostly from graft donor cells, obtained 180 days after TCRalphabeta/CD19-depleted stem cell transplant. The gene calls are TRBV20-1 and TRBJ1-4, with 8 bases identical to TRBD1. CDR3 loop: CSARPLRTGRNEKLFF. The CDR3 coding sequence is TGCAGTGCTAGACCCCTCCGGACAGGGAGAAATGAAAAACTGTTTTTT.